Included here is one T cell receptor beta chain sequence, with context. These data originate in a study of control samples from healthy donors and cancer patients. V was trimmed by 0 bases and J by 4 bases, leaving 7 bases between them. The CDR3 sequence is 14 residues long. Germline V CDR1 and CDR2: SGDLS, YYNGEE. The assay was immunoSEQ multiplex PCR, and TCRdb's table has in-frame clones only and misses some. The sample holds 150,000 or so clones, 80% to 95% seen once. The chain recombines TRBV9 with TRBJ2-2; no definite D call. This receptor was identified in a woman aged 30 to 39 in good health. Input material: blood. The CDR3 nucleotides are TGTGCCAGCAGCGTAGTCCAGATCACCGGGGAGCTGTTTTTT. Translating gives CASSVVQITGELFF.